This entry lists 30 T cell receptor beta chains sequenced from one sample in a study of siplizumab effects on memory and regulatory T cells. The table came from immunoSEQ multiplex PCR; TCRdb's copy has only in-frame clones and leaves some out. The data show 100,000 or so clones, with just over 90% seen just once and roughly 0.78% held by the top ten. The specimen sequenced was Tregs sorted from blood. Receptors were obtained from a human donor in good health.

This sequence joins TRBV5-1 and TRBJ2-2; D ambiguous. Trimming took off 1 base at V and 8 bases at J, with 3 bases between the two ends. The CDR3 loop spans 11 amino acids. The V gene's germline CDR1 is SGHRS and CDR2 YFSETQ. The CDR3 loop is CASSLLGELFF. In DNA form, the CDR3 reads TGCGCCAGCAGCTTGTTAGGGGAGCTGTTTTTT.

This clone was picked up one time. The V call is TRBV30, the J call TRBJ2-7; 8 nucleotides line up with TRBD1. The germline gives CDR1 GTSNPN, CDR2 SVGIG (reference sequence). Germline trimming cut 2 bases from V and 6 bases from J; bases unmatched to any gene: 3. This CDR3 comprises 12 residues. This CDR3 is CAWSQTGGEQYF. In DNA form, the CDR3 reads TGTGCCTGGAGTCAAACAGGGGGCGAGCAGTACTTC.

V and J are TRBV6-1 and TRBJ1-1; D perhaps matches TRBD1 (5 bases). With 6 bases removed from V and 4 bases from J, the gap between germline ends came to 12 bases. CDR1 and CDR2 (germline): MNHNS, SASEGT. The CDR3 runs 13 residues. CDR3 protein: CASSRGGSTEAFF. CDR3 coding DNA: TGTGCCAGCAGCCGGGGGGGTTCCACTGAAGCTTTCTTT.

A single count supports this clone. The chain is built from TRBV12-5 and TRBJ2-7; 12 bases agree with TRBD1. V lost 1 base and J lost 5; bases outside the gene matches: 6. This CDR3 has 16 amino acids. Germline V CDR1 and CDR2: LGHNT, FRNRAP. The CDR3 nucleotides are TGTGCTAGTGGTTTGGGTGGGACAGGGGGCTCAGACGAGCAGTACTTC. Its translation: CASGLGGTGGSDEQYF.

The CDR3 DNA reads TGTGCCAGCAGCTTGAGCGGAACCACAGATACGCAGTATTTT. Amino acids: CASSLSGTTDTQYF. This chain connects TRBV5-5 to TRBJ2-3; perhaps TRBD2 as D (5 bases). V lost 1 base to trimming and J lost 2 bases, with 8 bases between them. Germline V gene sequence: CDR1 SGHKS, CDR2 YYEKEE (reference sequence). The CDR3 totals 14 residues.

The V gene is TRBV5-1, the J gene TRBJ2-5; D call uncertain. Trimming took 3 bases from V and 1 from J, leaving 13 bases between them. The CDR3 runs to 15 residues. Germline lookup yields CDR1 SGHRS and CDR2 YFSETQ. CDR3 in DNA: TGCGCCAGCAGCTCCTCTTTGGGGTTCCAAGAGACCCAGTACTTC. Translated, it gives CASSSSLGFQETQYF.

The chain employs TRBV2 and TRBJ2-7; 8 bases fit TRBD2. Germline V gives CDR1 SNHLY, CDR2 FYNNEI. The CDR3 runs to 19 residues. The V segment lost 7 bases and the J segment 0 bases; nucleotides outside the gene matches: 20. DNA of the CDR3: TGTGCCAGCAACCACATCGGGGCTAGCGGGTGGGGGCTCTCCTACGAGCAGTACTTC. Its translation: CASNHIGASGWGLSYEQYF.

The rearrangement uses TRBV10-3 and TRBJ2-5; D possibly corresponds to TRBD1 (6 bases). Deletions cut 2 bases from V and 5 bases from J, with 12 bases between. Germline-derived CDR1 and CDR2 are ENHRY and SYGVKD. There are 14 residues in the CDR3. The CDR3 DNA reads as TGTGCCATCAGTGAGATACAGGGTGGGGAGACCCAGTACTTC. Its translation is CAISEIQGGETQYF.

V and J are TRBV7-9 and TRBJ1-2; perhaps TRBD1 as D (6 bases). Trimming stripped 5 bases from V and 5 bases from J, with 18 bases between. Germline CDR1 and CDR2: SEHNR and FQNEAQ (reference sequence). This CDR3 is built from 15 residues. CDR3 in DNA: TGTGCCAGCAGCCGGTTTACGGACAGCTCTTATGGCTACACCTTC. It encodes CASSRFTDSSYGYTF.

This rearrangement joins TRBV6-1 to TRBJ1-1; no clear D gene. This CDR3 region has 14 residues. Between the trimmed V and J ends, which lost 4 bases and 0 bases, there was a span of 9 bases. Germline CDR1 is MNHNS and CDR2 is SASEGT. This CDR3 is CASSVKQMNTEAFF. In DNA form, the CDR3 reads TGTGCCAGCAGTGTGAAACAGATGAACACTGAAGCTTTCTTT.

Only a few counts were recorded for this clone. The chain joins TRBV7-2 to TRBJ2-7; D not certain. Germline V gene data show CDR1 as SGHTA and CDR2 as FQGNSA. The germline V and J ends were trimmed by 5 bases and 0 bases, with 8 bases remaining between them. CDR3 length: 13 residues. Here the CDR3 reads CASSRLASYEQYF. As DNA, the CDR3 is TGTGCCAGCAGCCGCTTGGCCTCCTACGAGCAGTACTTC.

This sequence joins TRBV5-1 and TRBJ2-7; D may be TRBD2 (6 bases). The germline CDR1 and CDR2 sequences are SGHRS and YFSETQ. This CDR3 comprises 17 residues. V was pared by 0 bases and J by 3 bases, with 19 bases between. Written as DNA, the CDR3 is TGCGCCAGCAGCTTGGTGGGAGGAAACCGCCCGTACTACGAGCAGTACTTC. It specifies CASSLVGGNRPYYEQYF.

In its sample, this clone was seen a few times. V gene TRBV7-9 combines with J gene TRBJ1-1; 8 nucleotides match TRBD1. The V gene end was trimmed by 4 bases and the J gene end by 1 base; junction bases not matched to a gene: 2. Germline V gene sequence: CDR1 SEHNR, CDR2 FQNEAQ (reference sequence). This CDR3 has 14 residues. In DNA form, the CDR3 reads TGTGCCAGCAGCTGGGACAGGAGGAACACTGAAGCTTTCTTT. It specifies CASSWDRRNTEAFF.

V usage is TRBV2 and J usage is TRBJ2-7; 7 nucleotides agree with TRBD1. The CDR3 length is 16 residues. V lost 3 bases, J lost 6 bases, and 14 bases stayed unmatched. Germline values: CDR1 SNHLY, CDR2 FYNNEI. CDR3 amino acids: CASSEPRDRYYLEQYF. The CDR3 DNA reads TGTGCCAGCAGTGAGCCCCGGGACAGATACTACCTCGAGCAGTACTTC.

The chain couples TRBV7-9 to TRBJ2-7, with D perhaps assigned TRBD1 or TRBD2 (5 bases each). The CDR3 consists of 15 residues. From germline, CDR1 is SEHNR and CDR2 FQNEAQ (reference sequence). Trimming cost V 4 bases and J 0 bases, with 13 bases left between them. Here the CDR3 reads CASSSGRGPSYEQYF. DNA for the CDR3: TGTGCCAGCAGCTCCGGACGGGGCCCCTCCTACGAGCAGTACTTC.

The chain links TRBV7-2 to TRBJ1-5, with D perhaps matching TRBD1 (5 bases). Per germline, CDR1 SGHTA and CDR2 FQGNSA. V was clipped by 1 base and J by 7 bases, with 14 bases between them. CDR3 length: 15 residues. The CDR3 DNA sequence: TGTGCCAGCAGCTTAGGGGTAGGGGAATGGCAGCCCCAGCATTTT. Its translation is CASSLGVGEWQPQHF.

The V and J genes are TRBV19 and TRBJ2-3, with 8 bases lining up with TRBD2. The V gene end was trimmed by 5 bases and the J gene end by 8 bases; junction bases not matched to a gene: 15. In germline, CDR1 is LNHDA, CDR2 SQIVND (reference sequence). CDR3 length: 16 residues. The CDR3 loop reads CASSQSSGSHGGTQYF. The CDR3 DNA follows: TGTGCCAGTAGTCAGTCTAGCGGGTCTCATGGGGGTACGCAGTATTTT. Full variable domain (outside the CDR3, taken from reference TRBV19 and TRBJ2-3): DGGITQSPKYLFRKEGQNVTLSCEQNLNHDAMYWYRQDPGQGLRLIYYSQIVNDFQKGDIAEGYSVSREKKESFPLTVTSAQKNPTAFYLCASSQSSGSHGGTQYFGPGTRLTVL.

This sequence joins TRBV7-2 and TRBJ2-1; D possibly corresponds to TRBD2 (6 bases). The CDR3 covers 15 residues. Trimming pared 5 bases from V and 6 bases from J, leaving 17 bases between. Germline V gene lookup returns CDR1 SGHTA and CDR2 FQGNSA. The CDR3 region is CASSKTEGQGNEQFF. The CDR3, as DNA: TGTGCCAGCAGCAAAACGGAGGGCCAGGGCAATGAGCAGTTCTTC.

The chain combines TRBV5-1 with TRBJ2-2, with 13 bases matching TRBD2. CDR1 is SGHRS, CDR2 YFSETQ, per germline. This CDR3 comprises 17 residues. The V and J ends lost 4 bases and 5 bases, in that order; junction bases with no gene match: 8. The CDR3 here is CASSQRTSGSRTGELFF. The CDR3 bases are TGCGCCAGCAGCCAACGGACTAGCGGGAGCAGGACCGGGGAGCTGTTTTTT.

This CDR3 reads CASSESRYARPYF. For the CDR3, the DNA is TGCGCCAGCAGTGAGTCGAGATACGCAAGACCCTACTTC. The chain uses TRBV10-1 and TRBJ2-5; D unclear. Germline V gene data show CDR1 as WNHNN and CDR2 as SYGVQD (reference sequence). Trimming left V 0 bases short and J 14 bases short, with 16 bases between. The CDR3 has 13 amino acids.

The V call is TRBV10-3, the J call TRBJ2-5, with D perhaps TRBD1 or TRBD2 (5 bases each). Germline values: CDR1 ENHRY, CDR2 SYGVKD. The CDR3 spans 15 residues. Trimming took 2 bases from V and 5 from J, leaving 15 bases between them. CDR3 in amino acids: CAISEGAGRRETQYF. The CDR3 DNA reads as TGTGCCATCAGTGAGGGGGCGGGCAGGAGGGAGACCCAGTACTTC.

The chain employs TRBV2 and TRBJ2-7, with TRBD1 as a possible D gene (6 bases). The CDR3 is made up of 13 amino acids. Looked up from germline, CDR1 is SNHLY and CDR2 is FYNNEI. V lost 7 bases and J lost 3, with 13 bases in between. CDR3 sequence reads: CASTAGQYYEQYF. The CDR3 coding sequence is TGTGCCAGCACCGCAGGACAGTACTACGAGCAGTACTTC.

The chain employs TRBV29-1 and TRBJ2-3, with D perhaps matching TRBD2 (5 bases). V was pared by 3 bases and J by 1 base, with 11 bases between. Per germline, CDR1 SQVTM and CDR2 ANQGSEA. The CDR3 has 14 residues. The CDR3 nucleotides are TGCAGCGTTGATTCCGAGGGAGGCACAGATACGCAGTATTTT. Translation: CSVDSEGGTDTQYF.

This clone was detected once. V and J are TRBV11-1 and TRBJ2-5; 11 nucleotides line up with TRBD2. Per germline, CDR1 SGHAT and CDR2 FQDESV (reference sequence). Trimming at V came to 4 bases and at J to 3 bases, leaving 1 base not matched to a gene. The CDR3 loop spans 14 amino acids. The CDR3 region has the DNA TGTGCCAGCAGCTCGGGACTAGCGGAAGAGACCCAGTACTTC. Its protein is CASSSGLAEETQYF. Full variable domain (remainder filled in from reference TRBV11-1 and TRBJ2-5): EAEVAQSPRYKITEKSQAVAFWCDPISGHATLYWYRQILGQGPELLVQFQDESVVDDSQLPKDRFSAERLKGVDSTLKIQPAELGDSAMYLCASSSGLAEETQYFGPGTRLLVL.

The gene calls are TRBV7-3 and TRBJ2-1, with D unresolved. Germline CDR1 reads SGHTA; CDR2 reads FQGTGA. The V and J ends lost 5 bases and 10 bases respectively, with 18 bases between them. The CDR3 covers 14 residues. The CDR3: CASSISLDTPEQFF. As DNA, the CDR3 is TGTGCCAGCAGCATATCTCTCGACACCCCCGAGCAGTTCTTC.

This CDR3 reads CASSSLPWRENYNEQFF. The CDR3 nucleotides read TGTGCCAGCAGCTCCCTCCCCTGGCGGGAGAACTACAATGAGCAGTTCTTC. This rearrangement joins TRBV7-3 to TRBJ2-1; 7 nucleotides line up with TRBD2. Losses at the gene ends were 4 bases for V and 3 bases for J; bases not matched to a gene: 12. CDR1 and CDR2 (germline): SGHTA, FQGTGA. The CDR3 extends over 17 amino acids.

In nucleotides, the CDR3 is TGTGCCAGCTCCCATAGCAATCAGCCCCAGCATTTT. It is translated as CASSHSNQPQHF. The rearrangement joins TRBV18 to TRBJ1-5, with D unresolved. The germline CDR1 and CDR2 sequences are KGHSH and LQKENI. The CDR3 contains 12 residues. V was cut by 6 bases and J by 0 bases, with 3 bases left in between.

The sample holds one count of this clone. V usage is TRBV10-3 and J usage is TRBJ2-1, with TRBD2 as a possible D gene (5 bases). The V gene lost 2 bases and the J gene lost 9 bases, with 11 bases spanning the gap. CDR1 and CDR2 from the germline V gene are ENHRY and SYGVKD. The length of the CDR3 is 13 residues. CDR3 region: CAISEGPSGEQFF. The CDR3 DNA reads TGTGCCATCAGTGAGGGACCGAGCGGTGAGCAGTTCTTC.

The rearrangement links TRBV15 to TRBJ2-3, with 13 bases that match TRBD2. The V and J ends lost 5 bases and 5 bases, in that order; junction bases with no gene match: 10. Germline CDR1 reads LNHNV; CDR2 reads YYDKDF (reference sequence). The CDR3 has 17 residues. For the CDR3, the DNA is TGTGCCACCAGCCGACACCGGACTAGCGGGAGAGTAGATACGCAGTATTTT. Translated: CATSRHRTSGRVDTQYF.

The rearrangement uses TRBV11-2 and TRBJ2-1; D might be TRBD2 (6 bases). Trimming left V 4 bases short and J 5 bases short, with 15 bases between. This CDR3 has 15 residues. CDR1 SGHAT and CDR2 FQNNGV come from the germline V gene. This chain's CDR3 is CASSSSRGVDNEQFF. The CDR3 bases are TGTGCCAGCAGCTCGTCTCGCGGGGTCGACAATGAGCAGTTCTTC. The variable domain in full, completed from reference TRBV11-2 and TRBJ2-1, reads EAGVAQSPRYKIIEKRQSVAFWCNPISGHATLYWYQQILGQGPKLLIQFQNNGVVDDSQLPKDRFSAERLKGVDSTLKIQPAKLEDSAVYLCASSSSRGVDNEQFFGPGTRLTVL.